This T cell receptor (beta chain) was profiled in a study of blood T cells in healthy people across ages. Study information: Roughly one uniquely barcoded beta molecule per two T cells was captured.

Germline V gene lookup returns CDR1 DFQATT and CDR2 SNEGSKA (reference sequence). V shed 4 bases, J shed 4 bases, and the junction held 4 bases outside the gene matches. The length of the CDR3 is 14 residues. Using a J-beta primer mix together with a sample-barcoded 5' primer, a second PCR was run for roughly 6 to 11 cycles. MiXCR, run by TCRdb on the 5' RACE reads, gives a single entry per CDR3 protein. Of about 1.1 million distinct CDR3 sequences listed, less than 45% were seen once; the top ten hold around 14%. Sequencing input: blood. This chain connects TRBV20-1 to TRBJ1-6; 7 bases are a match to TRBD1. The sequence was collected from a man younger than 35 in good health. CDR3 amino acids: CSATPTGYNSPLHF. The CDR3 coding sequence is TGCAGTGCTACCCCGACAGGGTATAATTCACCCCTCCACTTT.